The present entry profiles one T cell receptor beta chain with its context. Its antigen is currently unknown. The V segment lost 4 bases and the J segment 2 bases; nucleotides outside the gene matches: 5. This CDR3 contains 15 residues. CDR1 is LNHDA and CDR2 is SQIVND in the germline V gene (reference sequence). Generated by immunoSEQ multiplex PCR, the TCRdb table keeps only in-frame clones and is missing some. The data contain roughly 84,000 clones, roughly 82% of them singletons. The data stem from a study of PD-L1 blockade in urothelial cancer. Overall study findings and caveats: Below-median blood TCR clonality before treatment forecast better survival.

Urothelial carcinoma affected the patients, and it was locally advanced or metastatic. Each patient gave between 1 and 8 samples of peripheral blood mononuclear cells, which were collected pretreatment and during treatment. The rearrangement joins TRBV19 to TRBJ1-5, with TRBD1 matching 7 bases. Sequenced material: PBMCs, taken around atezolizumab (anti-PD-L1) treatment. This TCR was sampled from a man between 65 and 85 years old with urothelial cancer. CDR3 region: CASSTKGAGNQPQHF. The CDR3 DNA reads as TGTGCCAGTAGTACGAAGGGGGCTGGCAATCAGCCCCAGCATTTT.